The clone carrying this T cell receptor beta chain has just a few counts. What it binds is not known. Trimming shortened V by 4 bases and J by 7 bases, and 12 bases separated the two germline ends. The CDR3 loop spans 14 amino acids. CDR1 is SGDLS, CDR2 YYNGEE, per germline. This record comes from a study of memory CD4+ T cells and cytomegalovirus serostatus. In the study overall: Of the healthy Belgian adults, several were CMV seropositive and 20 to 30 seronegative. Findings and limits, study-wide: The CMV-associated TCR signature appears largely within the CD4+ memory repertoire. CD4+ memory repertoires contained about 40% of the 164 reported CMV TCRbeta sequences.

Single viable CD3+CD4+CD8-CD45RO+ cells were sorted as the memory CD4+ T cells. Assay used: immunoSEQ multiplex PCR; TCRdb lists only in-frame clones, some missing. The data contain over 35,000 clones, approximately 78% of them seen just once; the ten biggest clones take up 0.85% to 0.95%. Sequences were obtained from memory CD4+ T cells from blood. The chain couples TRBV9 to TRBJ1-6; the D gene is possibly TRBD1 (5 bases). The clonotype was recovered from an adult in good health and CMV-seronegative. The CDR3 DNA reads TGTGCCAGCAGCCCGGGGGTAGGGAATTCACCCCTCCACTTT. It is translated as CASSPGVGNSPLHF.